Below, 7 T cell receptor beta chains from the same sample are listed, as sequenced in a study of early T cells in non-severe SARS-CoV-2 infection. TCRdb re-called the 5' RACE reads through MiXCR, storing one row per CDR3 protein. The table shows roughly 83,000 distinct CDR3 sequences, with over 9.5% occurring only once. Sample: whole blood, taken at baseline. These receptors were obtained from an adult who was a healthcare worker with PCR-confirmed SARS-CoV-2 infection or an uninfected control (not recorded which).

This clonotype was seen a few times. The chain employs TRBV7-9 and TRBJ2-7; TRBD2 is a possible D gene (5 bases). Trimming cost V 3 bases and J 0 bases, with 12 bases left between them. The CDR3 spans 15 residues. Germline values: CDR1 SEHNR, CDR2 FQNEAQ (reference sequence). The CDR3 sequence is CASSLEALSSYEQYF. Here the CDR3 DNA reads TGTGCCAGCAGCTTGGAGGCATTAAGCTCCTACGAGCAGTACTTC.

This clonotype has more than one count but fewer than ten. V and J are TRBV6-1 and TRBJ2-7; TRBD2 matches 8 bases. V dropped 7 bases and J dropped 2; count of bases not matched to a gene: 10. This CDR3 comprises 15 residues. The V gene's germline CDR1 is MNHNS and CDR2 SASEGT. Here the CDR3 DNA reads TGTGCCAGCACCCTACTAGCGGCTACAACCTACGAGCAGTACTTC. This translates into CASTLLAATTYEQYF.

The J gene is TRBJ2-3, the V gene TRBV10-3, with D perhaps matching TRBD1 (5 bases). Germline CDR1 and CDR2: ENHRY and SYGVKD. Trimming stripped 9 bases from V and 2 bases from J, with 9 bases between. The CDR3 spans 12 residues. The CDR3 coding sequence is TGTGCCATTGCAGGGAACACAGATACGCAGTATTTT. It specifies CAIAGNTDTQYF.

This clonotype occurred many times. The chain employs TRBV12-3 or TRBV12-4 and TRBJ2-3; TRBD2 aligns across 15 bases. CDR3 length: 19 residues. Unmatched junction bases numbered 13, after V lost 6 bases and J lost 3 bases. The CDR3 loop is CASRAGLAGGLPRTDTQYF. In nucleotides, the CDR3 is TGTGCCAGCAGAGCTGGACTAGCGGGAGGGCTCCCACGTACAGATACGCAGTATTTT.

This clonotype was observed a handful of times. The genes are TRBV5-1 and TRBJ1-5; D gene unclear. V lost 4 bases and J 1 base, leaving 18 bases between the germline ends. The CDR3 is made up of 17 amino acids. Germline CDR1 SGHRS, CDR2 YFSETQ. This chain's CDR3 is CASSSGLREGSNQPQHF. Written as DNA, the CDR3 is TGCGCCAGCAGCAGCGGGCTCCGTGAAGGGAGCAATCAGCCCCAGCATTTT. Filled out from reference TRBV5-1 and TRBJ1-5, the complete variable domain reads KAGVTQTPRYLIKTRGQQVTLSCSPISGHRSVSWYQQTPGQGLQFLFEYFSETQRNKGNFPGRFSGRQFSNSRSEMNVSTLELGDSALYLCASSSGLREGSNQPQHFGDGTRLSIL.

The sample holds a few counts of this clonotype. The rearrangement joins TRBV12-3 or TRBV12-4 to TRBJ2-7, with D perhaps TRBD2 (7 bases). The CDR3 length is 13 residues. V shed 8 bases and J shed 7 bases, with 18 bases lying between them. CDR3 coding DNA: TGTGCCAGCGGGGGGGCCGCTATCGAGGAGCAGTACTTC. It yields the protein CASGGAAIEEQYF.

The rearrangement joins TRBV6-5 to TRBJ2-6; D uncertain. V lost 3 bases to trimming and J lost 0 bases, with 9 bases between them. The germline V gene has CDR1 MNHEY and CDR2 SVGAGI. There are 16 residues in the CDR3. The CDR3 DNA is TGTGCCAGCAGTTATTCTCCGAGCTCTGGGGCCAACGTCCTGACTTTC. Protein sequence: CASSYSPSSGANVLTF.